This TCR beta chain was retrieved from a study of cytomegalovirus exposure and HLA in healthy donors (dated by TCRdb to 2017 to 2019). About the full investigation: According to an earlier analysis of 587 of the donors, about 179 million T cells yielded some 120 million unique TCR beta sequences and 276 Gb of sequence data. An early release covering roughly 640 HLA-typed donors comprised approximately 300 gigabases of sequencing data and roughly 85 million unique TCR sequences. Among the roughly 400 genotyped donors, around 81% belonged to the genetic ancestry cluster associated with self-reported Caucasian donors. The study aimed to test whether signatures of past pathogen exposure could be identified by cataloging public T cell receptors. The study profiled the T cell repertoires of 500 to 800 subjects by immunosequencing and related them to cytomegalovirus serostatus. Besides the first cohort of 666 subjects, a separate validation cohort made up of around 120 different subjects was used. To predict cytomegalovirus infection status, the study combined high-throughput TCR immunosequencing, statistical association of individual TCRs with disease status, and machine learning. To study patterns of TCR occurrence, a later analysis re-analyzed previously published TCR beta repertoires from around 670 donors and added high-resolution HLA genotyping. The later analysis used no new phenotypic data to find candidate immune exposures, relying instead on TCR beta sequences and their occurrence across donors. An earlier analysis of roughly 580 of the donors used high-throughput TCR beta sequencing to judge whether each TCR beta V gene segment behaved as functional or pseudogenic. Donor age, sex, ethnicity and CMV serostatus were compiled together with the repertoire data. In a later genetic analysis, genome-wide SNP genotypes for about 55% of the roughly 670 donors were used, and that subset was treated as a discovery cohort. All discovery cohort repertoires had been generated on a single sequencing platform. HLA typing covered class I and class II loci at four-digit resolution. Typing coverage differed by locus: A, B, C, DRB1 and DQB1 were typed in roughly 620-630 donors, DQA1 in about 560, DPA1 in around 600, and DPB1 in around 440. A handful of DR-DQ haplotypes were handled as single units for association and clustering because linkage in the cohort was strong. Among roughly 370 genotyped donors of the cohort, an average of approximately 240,000 unique TCR beta nucleotide sequences were sequenced per donor, roughly 20% of them non-productive. Paper-wide results and their limitations: The earlier analysis of 587 of the donors excluded roughly 16 rarely observed V segments, including chromosome 9 orphons, because counts were too low. The cohort was sequenced for TCR beta chains only, and without alpha or paired-chain data the features that could be detected were limited. In a later genetic analysis, fewer N-insertions in productive TCRs were reported among donors in an Asian-associated ancestry cluster than the approximately 710-donor mean. Because the 87-base-pair reads could not distinguish some IMGT-functional V segments, including TRBV6-2 and TRBV6-3, those segments were excluded. In a later analysis, HLA-associated TCR beta chains were found to be more clonally expanded and to have lower generation probabilities than equally common non-associated chains. The study gave a list of around 170 TCR beta chains associated with cytomegalovirus. A cluster of highly shared sequence variants was judged likely to be a technical artifact of the sequencing pipeline. An earlier analysis of 587 of the donors showed that most TCR beta V segments appeared in productive rearrangements either about 87% or about 30% of the time, which broadly matched IMGT annotations. In a later analysis, TCR association rates were found to vary across HLA loci, with the most associated TCRs seen for DRB1 alleles and the fewest for HLA-C alleles. A further reported finding was that TCR beta sequences accurately predicted the HLA-A and HLA-B alleles for most subjects in the first cohort. Most TCR sequences were seen in very few donors, while some public TCRs were found in many individuals. An association between a missense DCLRE1C variant and V-gene and J-gene trimming of TCR beta chains was found in a later genetic analysis and replicated in an independent cohort. When HLA alleles, especially DR and DQ, strongly co-occurred, TCR associations were difficult to assign to individual alleles. The classifier was reported to diagnose cytomegalovirus status with high specificity and sensitivity in both the original cohort and the validation cohort. In a later analysis, 15,000 to 20,000 TCR beta sequences were associated with specific HLA alleles at a false discovery rate of 0.05. Presence/absence analyses assumed roughly uniform sequencing depth across donors, an assumption that may not hold. Because some donors lacked HLA typing at each locus, the association tests relied only on the typed subset. Three of the identified cytomegalovirus-associated TCR beta chains were confirmed in vitro to be specific for cytomegalovirus antigens. Correlated functional status among segregating V segments might reflect linkage disequilibrium, but an unknown experimental factor could not be ruled out. According to a later analysis, most CMV-associated TCR beta chains appeared to be HLA-restricted, and the HLA associations seemed to be driven largely by CMV exposure. Several of the top co-occurrence clusters appeared to be linked to parvovirus B19, influenza, CMV and Epstein-Barr virus, according to a later analysis. It was suggested by the authors that the approach could potentially be generalized to other disease states and immunological phenotypes. CMV serostatus was the only immune exposure information available for the cohort.

A remark on this clone: Which antigen it targets is not known. Base qualities are not at hand, and no much larger clone is one base apart.

The cohort consisted of hundreds of healthy bone marrow donors. All cohort members were sampled while nominally healthy, although unrecorded immune exposures were likely present. The donor was CMV seronegative and was included in the group of hundreds of seronegative cohort members. Each donor provided a peripheral blood sample, and peripheral blood mononuclear cells were used for TCR beta sequencing. The Qiagen DNeasy Blood Extraction Kit was used to extract genomic DNA from the blood cell samples. Per the germline V gene, SGDLS is the CDR1 and YYNGEE is the CDR2. Spanning cysteine to phenylalanine, the CDR3 consists of 15 amino acids. Of the read, only the CDR3 DNA is kept; its 45 bases are in frame from base 1. After removal of 4 bases from V and 3 bases from J, the junction retains 6 bases not matched to a gene. The library was prepared using the immunoSEQ multiplex PCR assay. The multiplex PCR relied on a mix of 60 forward primers for TCR Vbeta segments and 13 reverse primers for TCR Jbeta segments. The CDR3 region of rearranged TCR beta genes was amplified from genomic DNA with a multiplex PCR assay. The amplified TCR beta libraries were sequenced on the Illumina HiSeq System as 87-base-pair reads. From the authors' description of their analysis: In a later analysis, some 80 million unique TCR beta chains were counted across the 650 to 750 repertoires, and some 10 million of these chains were shared by at least two donors. Raw reads were error-corrected and collapsed into unique sequences with a nearest-neighbor algorithm that merged closely related sequences to remove PCR and sequencing errors. Alignment of CDR3 sequences to IMGT reference sequences was used to assign V, D and J gene segments. Each retained sequence needed at least a six-nucleotide match to both a V gene segment and a J gene segment. Rearrangements were classified as productive when the CDR3 lacked stop codons and remained in frame with V and J, and all other rearrangements were classified as non-productive. Following IMGT convention, CDR3 was defined as the stretch from the second conserved V-encoded cysteine up to the conserved J-encoded phenylalanine. The earlier analysis of 550 to 650 of the donors excluded any sequence lacking an unambiguous match to a single V gene segment. An earlier analysis of about 600 of the donors called V segments functional above 56.7% productive rearrangements and segregating when the between-donor standard deviation exceeded 5%. To diagnose cytomegalovirus status from the catalog of TCR beta chain sequences, a statistical classification framework was built. V and J gene assignment, in a later analysis, came from comparing TCR nucleotide sequences with IMGT/GENE-DB human TR gene sequences. The TCRdist pipeline was used in a later analysis to assign CDR3 sequences and most-parsimonious VDJ recombination scenarios. A later analysis defined each TCR beta chain by its CDR3 amino acid sequence plus V-gene family, and excluded reads lacking a unique V-gene family. A later analysis removed several hundred highly shared, low-generation-probability nucleotide sequences to deal with suspected cross-contamination and a sequencing artifact. For each public chain, a later analysis derived a clonal expansion index from normalized ranks of inferred template counts within each repertoire. In a later analysis, generation probabilities were computed using a VDJ recombination model fitted to out-of-frame rearrangements, and the results were checked against IGoR. In a later analysis, TCR-TCR, TCR-HLA and TCR-CMV co-occurrence was scored with hypergeometric tests, and a repertoire-size bias correction was applied to TCR pairs. To estimate false discovery rates, a later analysis permuted the HLA or CMV assignments 20 times. A later analysis grouped co-occurring TCRs with DBSCAN, adding TCRdist sequence similarity when clustering within HLA-allele-positive subsets. Repertoires with fewer than 30,000 or more than 120,000 public chains were left out of co-occurrence clustering, as were five repertoires with anomalous nucleotide sharing. As stored in TCRdb, this immuneACCESS dataset retains in-frame rearrangements with V and J assigned. A fraction of the clones does not appear; measured against another copy, unresolved V genes explain less than half of the discrepancy, and the remainder lacks a known reason. V, J and clone size are those of that table, while D and trimming were read from the DNA. For this sample the table gives under 150,000 clones, of which 73% were detected only once. About 1.2% of the sample lies in the top ten.

Sequenced: PBMCs. The chain was built from TRBV9 and TRBJ2-3, with 9 bases in between that match TRBD2. The clonotype comes from a woman aged 40-49 years in good health and CMV-seronegative. CDR3 sequence: CASSSSGLATDTQYF. The DNA reads as follows: TGTGCCAGCAGCTCCTCGGGACTAGCAACAGATACGCAGTATTTT.